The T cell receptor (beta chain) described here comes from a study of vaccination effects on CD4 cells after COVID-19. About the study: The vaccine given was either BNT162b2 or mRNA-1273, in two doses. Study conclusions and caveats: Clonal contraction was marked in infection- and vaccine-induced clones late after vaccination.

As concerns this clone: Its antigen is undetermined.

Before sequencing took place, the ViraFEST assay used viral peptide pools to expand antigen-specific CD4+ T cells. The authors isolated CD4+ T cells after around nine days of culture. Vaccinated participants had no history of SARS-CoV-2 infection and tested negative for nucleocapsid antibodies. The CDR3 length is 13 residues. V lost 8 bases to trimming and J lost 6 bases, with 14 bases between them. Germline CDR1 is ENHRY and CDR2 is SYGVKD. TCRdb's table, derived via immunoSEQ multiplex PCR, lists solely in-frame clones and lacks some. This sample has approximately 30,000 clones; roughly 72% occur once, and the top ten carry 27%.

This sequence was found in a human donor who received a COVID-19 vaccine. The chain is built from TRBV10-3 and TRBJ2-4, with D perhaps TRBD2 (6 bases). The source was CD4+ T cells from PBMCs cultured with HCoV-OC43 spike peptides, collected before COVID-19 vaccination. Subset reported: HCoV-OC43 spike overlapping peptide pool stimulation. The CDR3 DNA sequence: TGTGCCATCCAACCCTGGGACTCAAACATTCAGTACTTC. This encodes CAIQPWDSNIQYF.